The rows below give T cell receptor beta chains drawn from one sample of a study of cytomegalovirus exposure and HLA in healthy donors. Generated by immunoSEQ multiplex PCR, the TCRdb table keeps only in-frame clones and is missing some. This table has 180,000 or so clones, approximately 80% appearing once. Sequences were obtained from PBMCs. The receptors come from a woman between 18 and 29 years old in good health and CMV-seropositive. Each CDR3 is given with its conserved first and last residue. A D gene is named only where the DNA matches it firmly. Clone size is shown for a subset of rows, as once, few, many or a class of expanded clone.

clone_size	d_call	v_call	j_call	cdr3_nt	cdr3_aa
NA	NA	TRBV5-1	TRBJ1-1	TGCGCCAGCAGCTTCTCTGCTATGAACACTGAAGCTTTCTTT	CASSFSAMNTEAFF
NA	NA	TRBV7-8	TRBJ2-7	TGTGCCAGCAGCTTAGCTTTGGGCTCCGGTGATCACTACGAGCAGTACTTC	CASSLALGSGDHYEQYF
NA	NA	TRBV10-3	TRBJ2-5	TGTGCCATCAGGACCGGGGGGCCCGAATCGGAGACCCAGTACTTC	CAIRTGGPESETQYF
NA	NA	TRBV7-2	TRBJ1-1	TGTGCCAGCAGCTTGAACAGGGAGGGAAGCGCTGAAGCTTTCTTT	CASSLNREGSAEAFF
NA	TRBD2	TRBV6-5	TRBJ2-7	TGTGCCAGCAGTAGCCGGGACTACTCCTACGAGCAGTACTTC	CASSSRDYSYEQYF
NA	NA	TRBV6-1	TRBJ2-4	TGTGCCAGCCGCGCGATTCTAGCCAAAAACAGTCAGTACTTC	CASRAILAKNSQYF
NA	TRBD2	TRBV28	TRBJ2-1	TGTGCCAGCAGTCAAAACTATGGGGGGGTTGATGAGCAGTTCTTC	CASSQNYGGVDEQFF
NA	TRBD2	TRBV6-1	TRBJ2-1	TGTGCCAGCAGTCCTAGCGGGGGCTACAATGAGCAGTTCTTC	CASSPSGGYNEQFF
NA	NA	TRBV9	TRBJ1-2	TGTGCCAGCAGCGGCTTTGGTGGGACATCTCGGGCTAACTATGGCTACACCTTC	CASSGFGGTSRANYGYTF
NA	TRBD1	TRBV9	TRBJ1-1	TGTGCCAGCAGCTCTCGGGACAGTGGGGCTTTCTTT	CASSSRDSGAFF
NA	NA	TRBV7-8	TRBJ2-7	TGTGCCAGCAGCTTAGCTGCTGCGGTGCAGTACTTC	CASSLAAAVQYF
NA	TRBD1	TRBV19	TRBJ2-1	TGTGCCAGTAGTATCTCGACAGGGAACTCCTACAATGAGCAGTTCTTC	CASSISTGNSYNEQFF
NA	TRBD1	TRBV29-1	TRBJ1-1	TGCAGCGTTTCGACAGGGCCGGAGACTGAAGCTTTCTTT	CSVSTGPETEAFF
NA	TRBD1	TRBV5-1	TRBJ2-2	TGCGCCAGCAGCTTGGCCGGACAGGGGGCCGGGGAGCTGTTTTTT	CASSLAGQGAGELFF
NA	NA	TRBV7-9	TRBJ1-4	TGTGCCAGCAGCTCCTCGGTCACTGAACCGGGGGAAAAACTGTTTTTT	CASSSSVTEPGEKLFF
NA	TRBD2	TRBV28	TRBJ2-1	TGTGCCAGCAGTCTACGGGGGGGCCCCTACAATGAGCAGTTCTTC	CASSLRGGPYNEQFF
NA	TRBD2	TRBV11-3	TRBJ2-7	TGTGCCAGCAGCGCTAGGCTCGGGACTAGCGTATCCTACGAGCAGTACTTC	CASSARLGTSVSYEQYF
NA	TRBD1	TRBV5-1	TRBJ1-6	TGCGCCAGCAGCATCCGAGGGGGCGAATCCTATAATTCACCCCTCCACTTT	CASSIRGGESYNSPLHF
NA	TRBD2	TRBV4-2	TRBJ2-3	TGTGCCAGCAAACGAGCGGGGGGGATTTCAGATACGCAGTATTTT	CASKRAGGISDTQYF
NA	TRBD2	TRBV7-9	TRBJ2-5	TGTGCCAGCAGCCCCCAACCGACTAGCGGCCAAGAGACCCAGTACTTC	CASSPQPTSGQETQYF
NA	NA	TRBV19	TRBJ2-6	TGTGCCAGTAGTATAGATGGTCTATCTGGGGCCAACGTCCTGACTTTC	CASSIDGLSGANVLTF
NA	NA	TRBV15	TRBJ2-5	TGTGCCACCAGCAGAGACAGGGTGTACGAGACCCAGTACTTC	CATSRDRVYETQYF
NA	NA	TRBV5-6	TRBJ2-7	TGTGCCAGCAGCTTATACGGCTCCTACGAGCAGTACTTC	CASSLYGSYEQYF
NA	NA	TRBV19	TRBJ1-2	TGTGCCAGTAGTATTTCAGAAAACTATGGCTACACCTTC	CASSISENYGYTF
NA	NA	TRBV11-2	TRBJ2-5	TGTGCCAGCAGCTTAGAGGCAGGGCGATTGGCCCAGTACTTC	CASSLEAGRLAQYF
NA	TRBD1	TRBV27	TRBJ1-1	TGTGCCAGCAGGCTAACGACAGGGTGGGGCACTGAAGCTTTCTTT	CASRLTTGWGTEAFF
NA	TRBD2	TRBV7-9	TRBJ2-1	TGTGCCAGCAGCTTAGGCGGGGGGGCACACAATGAGCAGTTCTTC	CASSLGGGAHNEQFF
NA	TRBD1	TRBV5-6	TRBJ2-1	TGTGCCAGCAGCTTGGCGGGACAGGGGGACCACAATGAGCAGTTCTTC	CASSLAGQGDHNEQFF
few	NA	TRBV28	TRBJ2-7	TGTGCCAGCAGCGATCTAGGGGCCGAGCAGTACTTC	CASSDLGAEQYF
NA	NA	TRBV4-3	TRBJ1-5	TGCGCCAGCAGCCAAGATGTCGGGTTATTTCAGCCCCAGCATTTT	CASSQDVGLFQPQHF
NA	NA	TRBV5-1	TRBJ2-2	TGCGCCAGCCACCCCGGGGAAGGGTCCGGGGAGCTGTTTTTT	CASHPGEGSGELFF
NA	TRBD1	TRBV6-5	TRBJ1-1	TGTGCCAGCAGTTACCTTCCACAGGGGAGGAACACTGAAGCTTTCTTT	CASSYLPQGRNTEAFF
NA	NA	TRBV27	TRBJ2-5	TGTGCCAGCAGTCCCGGCGGGCCAGAGACCCAGTACTTC	CASSPGGPETQYF
NA	NA	TRBV23-1	TRBJ1-5	TGCGCCCTTACAGGTGCAGATCAGCCCCAGCATTTT	CALTGADQPQHF
NA	TRBD2	TRBV5-1	TRBJ2-7	TGCGCCAGCAGCTCCGGGACTAGCGGGGGTCTCTACGAGCAGTACTTC	CASSSGTSGGLYEQYF
few	TRBD1	TRBV19	TRBJ1-3	TGTGCCAGTAGGACCACATACAGGGGTTCTGGAAACACCATATATTTT	CASRTTYRGSGNTIYF
NA	TRBD2	TRBV7-3	TRBJ2-2	TGTGCCAGCAGCCCGGGGGGCACCGGGGAGCTGTTTTTT	CASSPGGTGELFF
NA	TRBD1	TRBV5-1	TRBJ2-4	TGCGCCAGCAGCTTGGTGGGGGGACAGGGAAACATTCAGTACTTC	CASSLVGGQGNIQYF
NA	TRBD2	TRBV7-8	TRBJ2-5	TGTGCCAGCAGCTCTAGCGGGGGGGAGACCCAGTACTTC	CASSSSGGETQYF
few	NA	TRBV5-4	TRBJ1-4	TGTGCCAGCAGGCGGGGGGATAATGAAAAACTGTTTTTT	CASRRGDNEKLFF
NA	NA	TRBV29-1	TRBJ2-1	TGCAGCGAGACGGGGGACGGGGCCGAAAACAATGAGCAGTTCTTC	CSETGDGAENNEQFF
NA	TRBD2	TRBV7-8	TRBJ2-1	TGTGCCAGCAGCGCACTAGCGGGGGGGCCGTATGAGCAGTTCTTC	CASSALAGGPYEQFF
NA	TRBD1	TRBV27	TRBJ2-1	TGTGCCAGCAGTCCCCTATTAAGGGACAGGGGTCCTTCACGGCAGTTCTTC	CASSPLLRDRGPSRQFF
once	TRBD1	TRBV29-1	TRBJ2-3	TGCAGCGAAAGGGACAGGGGAAGCACAGATACGCAGTATTTT	CSERDRGSTDTQYF
NA	NA	TRBV7-2	TRBJ1-6	TGTGCCAGCAGCCGGGTCAGCTCGGGCTCCTATAATTCACCCCTCCACTTT	CASSRVSSGSYNSPLHF
NA	TRBD2	TRBV5-5	TRBJ2-5	TGTGCCAGCAGCTTGGATAGCGGGGGGTATTCTGTAAAGACCCAGTACTTC	CASSLDSGGYSVKTQYF
NA	NA	TRBV19	TRBJ1-2	TGTGCCAGTAGTATAGATATCGAGGACTGGCGTGGCTACACCTTC	CASSIDIEDWRGYTF